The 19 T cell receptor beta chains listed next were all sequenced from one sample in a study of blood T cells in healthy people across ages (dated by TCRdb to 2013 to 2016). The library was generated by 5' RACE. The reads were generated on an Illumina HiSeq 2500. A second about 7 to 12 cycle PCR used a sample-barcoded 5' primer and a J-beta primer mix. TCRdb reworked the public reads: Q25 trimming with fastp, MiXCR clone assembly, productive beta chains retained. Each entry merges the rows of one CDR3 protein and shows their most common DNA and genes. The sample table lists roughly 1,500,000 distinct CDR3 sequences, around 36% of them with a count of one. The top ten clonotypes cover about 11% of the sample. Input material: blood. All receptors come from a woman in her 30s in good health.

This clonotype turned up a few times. The CDR3 spells CSARAVTGANQPQHF. The CDR3 DNA reads as TGCAGTGCTAGAGCCGTTACAGGGGCTAATCAGCCCCAGCATTTT. The chain recombines TRBV20-1 with TRBJ1-5; 7 bases match TRBD1. Germline CDR1 and CDR2: DFQATT and SNEGSKA (reference sequence). Trimming cost V 1 base and J 4 bases; bases outside gene matches: 7. CDR3 size: 15 residues.

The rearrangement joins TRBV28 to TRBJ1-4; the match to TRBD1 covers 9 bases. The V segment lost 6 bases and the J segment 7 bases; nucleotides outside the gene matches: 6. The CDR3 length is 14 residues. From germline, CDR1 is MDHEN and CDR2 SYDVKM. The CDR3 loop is CASSRTGVPEKLFF. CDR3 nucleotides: TGTGCCAGCAGCCGGACAGGGGTACCTGAAAAACTGTTTTTT.

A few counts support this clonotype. CDR3 in amino acids: CASSQGSTWGRTDTQYF. Here the CDR3 DNA reads TGTGCCAGCAGCCAAGGCAGTACGTGGGGGCGCACAGATACGCAGTATTTT. The chain joins TRBV4-2 to TRBJ2-3; maybe TRBD1 (6 bases). V was trimmed by 1 base and J by 1 base, leaving 15 bases between them. Germline CDR1 is LGHNA and CDR2 is YNFKEQ. This CDR3 has 17 amino acids.

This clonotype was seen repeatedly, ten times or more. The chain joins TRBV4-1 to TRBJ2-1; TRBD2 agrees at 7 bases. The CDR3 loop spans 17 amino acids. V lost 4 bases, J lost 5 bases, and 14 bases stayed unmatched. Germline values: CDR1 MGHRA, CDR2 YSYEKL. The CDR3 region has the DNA TGCGCCAGCAGCCGTCGTTGGGCGGGAGAAAAAGACAATGAGCAGTTCTTC. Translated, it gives CASSRRWAGEKDNEQFF.

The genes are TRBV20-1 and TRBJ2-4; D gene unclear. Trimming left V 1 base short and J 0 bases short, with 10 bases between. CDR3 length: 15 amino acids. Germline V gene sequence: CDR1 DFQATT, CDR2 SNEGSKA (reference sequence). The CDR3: CSARAPGRAKNIQYF. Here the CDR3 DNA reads TGCAGTGCTAGAGCCCCCGGCAGAGCCAAAAACATTCAGTACTTC.

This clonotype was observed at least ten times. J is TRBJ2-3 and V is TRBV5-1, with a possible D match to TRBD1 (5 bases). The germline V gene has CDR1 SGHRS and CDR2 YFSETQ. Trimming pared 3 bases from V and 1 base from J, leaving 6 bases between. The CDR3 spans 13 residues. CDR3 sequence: CASSSTGTDTQYF. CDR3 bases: TGCGCCAGCAGCTCGACAGGCACAGATACGCAGTATTTT. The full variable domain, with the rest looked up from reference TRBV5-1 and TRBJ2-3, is KAGVTQTPRYLIKTRGQQVTLSCSPISGHRSVSWYQQTPGQGLQFLFEYFSETQRNKGNFPGRFSGRQFSNSRSEMNVSTLELGDSALYLCASSSTGTDTQYFGPGTRLTVL.

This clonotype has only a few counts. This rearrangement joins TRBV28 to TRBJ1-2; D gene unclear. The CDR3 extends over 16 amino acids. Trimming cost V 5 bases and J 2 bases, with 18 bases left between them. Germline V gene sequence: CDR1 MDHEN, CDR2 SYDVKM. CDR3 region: CASSPLGWVENYGYTF. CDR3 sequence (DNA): TGTGCCAGCAGTCCCCTGGGGTGGGTTGAGAACTATGGCTACACCTTC.

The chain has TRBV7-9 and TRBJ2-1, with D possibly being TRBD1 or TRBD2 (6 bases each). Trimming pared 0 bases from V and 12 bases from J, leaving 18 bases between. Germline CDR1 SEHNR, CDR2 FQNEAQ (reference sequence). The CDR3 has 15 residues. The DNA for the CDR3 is TGTGCCAGCAGCTTAGCTTGGCGAGGGGGGTATGGGCAGTTCTTC. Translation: CASSLAWRGGYGQFF.

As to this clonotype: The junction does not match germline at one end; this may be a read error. CDR3 nucleotide sequence: TGTGCCATCAGGGGGGACAGCTCCTACGAGCGGTACTTC. Encoded protein: CAIRGDSSYERYF. The gene calls are TRBV10-3 and TRBJ2-7; 7 nucleotides line up with TRBD1. The germline V gene has CDR1 ENHRY and CDR2 SYGVKD. This CDR3 spans 13 amino acids.

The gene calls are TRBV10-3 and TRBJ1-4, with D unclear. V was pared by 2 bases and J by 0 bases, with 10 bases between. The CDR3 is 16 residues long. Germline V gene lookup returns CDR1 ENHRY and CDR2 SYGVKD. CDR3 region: CAISEDPLATNEKLFF. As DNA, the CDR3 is TGTGCCATCAGTGAGGACCCCCTTGCAACTAATGAAAAACTGTTTTTT.

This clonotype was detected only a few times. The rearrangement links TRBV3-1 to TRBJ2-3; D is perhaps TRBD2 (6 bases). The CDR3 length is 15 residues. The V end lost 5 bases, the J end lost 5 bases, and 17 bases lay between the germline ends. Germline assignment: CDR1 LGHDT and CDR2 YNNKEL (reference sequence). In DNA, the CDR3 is TGTGCCAGCAGCGTGCCGGGAGAACTAAGAGATACGCAGTATTTT. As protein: CASSVPGELRDTQYF.

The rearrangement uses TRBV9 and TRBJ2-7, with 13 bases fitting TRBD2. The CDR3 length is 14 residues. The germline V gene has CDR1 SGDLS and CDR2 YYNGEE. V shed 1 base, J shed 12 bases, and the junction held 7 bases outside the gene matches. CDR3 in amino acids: CASSVRGTSGVRYF. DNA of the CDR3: TGTGCCAGCAGCGTAAGGGGGACTAGCGGGGTGCGGTACTTC.

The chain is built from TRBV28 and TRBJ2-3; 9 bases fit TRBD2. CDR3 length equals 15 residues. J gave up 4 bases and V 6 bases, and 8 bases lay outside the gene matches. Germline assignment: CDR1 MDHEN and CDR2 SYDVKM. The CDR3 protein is CASSPPGTSPDTQYF. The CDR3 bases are TGTGCCAGCAGCCCCCCCGGGACTAGCCCAGATACGCAGTATTTT.

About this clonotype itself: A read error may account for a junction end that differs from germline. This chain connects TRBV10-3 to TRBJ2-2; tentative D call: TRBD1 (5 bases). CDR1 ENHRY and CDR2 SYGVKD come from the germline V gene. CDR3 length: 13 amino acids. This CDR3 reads CAINPGNAGELFF. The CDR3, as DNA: TGTGCCATCAATCCAGGGAACGCCGGGGAGCTGTTTTTT.

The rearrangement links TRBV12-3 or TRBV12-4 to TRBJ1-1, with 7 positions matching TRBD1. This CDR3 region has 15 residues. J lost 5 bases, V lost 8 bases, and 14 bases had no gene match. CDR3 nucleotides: TGTGCCAGCCGTTATCAGCCAGGGGGGTATACTGAAGCTTTCTTT. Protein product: CASRYQPGGYTEAFF.

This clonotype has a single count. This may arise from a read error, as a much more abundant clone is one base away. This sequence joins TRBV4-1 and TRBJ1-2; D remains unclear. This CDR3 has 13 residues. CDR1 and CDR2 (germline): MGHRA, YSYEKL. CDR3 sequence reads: CASSQVSFYGHTF. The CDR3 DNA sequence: TGCGCCAGCAGCCAAGTTTCCTTCTATGGCCACACCTTC.

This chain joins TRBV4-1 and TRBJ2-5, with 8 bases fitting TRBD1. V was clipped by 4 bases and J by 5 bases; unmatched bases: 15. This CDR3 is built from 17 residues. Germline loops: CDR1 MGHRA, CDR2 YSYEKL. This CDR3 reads CASSLKTAGGPGETQYF. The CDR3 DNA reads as TGCGCCAGCAGCCTCAAAACGGCAGGGGGCCCCGGGGAGACCCAGTACTTC.

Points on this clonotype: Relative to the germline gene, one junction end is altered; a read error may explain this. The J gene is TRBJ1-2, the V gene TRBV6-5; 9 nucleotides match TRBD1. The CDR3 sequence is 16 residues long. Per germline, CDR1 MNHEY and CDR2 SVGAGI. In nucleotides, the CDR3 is TGTGCCAGCAGTCACTCGGGACAGGGTTCGGACTATGGCTACACCTTC. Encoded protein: CASSHSGQGSDYGYTF.

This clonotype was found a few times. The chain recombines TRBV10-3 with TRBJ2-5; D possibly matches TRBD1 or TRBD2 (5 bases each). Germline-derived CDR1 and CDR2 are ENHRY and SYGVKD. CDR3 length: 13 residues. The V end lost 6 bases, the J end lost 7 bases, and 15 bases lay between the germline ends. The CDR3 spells CAIRTGPGGTQYF. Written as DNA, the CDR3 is TGTGCCATCAGGACGGGACCAGGAGGGACCCAGTACTTC.